Below, 10 T cell receptor beta chains from the same sample are listed, as sequenced in a study of blood T cell repertoires in COVID-19. Here immunoSEQ multiplex PCR was the method, and the copy in TCRdb shows in-frame clones only, minus some. The sample has 250,000 or so clones, 75% to 90% seen once; the top ten hold under 2.5%. Sequenced material: peripheral blood. The receptor set was obtained from a man younger than 40 with active or convalescent COVID-19.

The chain links TRBV29-1 to TRBJ2-3, with D perhaps TRBD1 (6 bases). The CDR3 is 15 residues long. Germline assignment: CDR1 SQVTM and CDR2 ANQGSEA. The V and J ends lost 1 base and 2 bases respectively, with 13 bases between them. This CDR3 is CSVEVGAGATDTQYF. CDR3 nucleotides: TGCAGCGTTGAAGTAGGGGCAGGGGCCACAGATACGCAGTATTTT.

J is TRBJ1-1 and V is TRBV19; no clear D gene. The CDR3 contains 14 residues. Germline assignment: CDR1 LNHDA and CDR2 SQIVND (reference sequence). The V gene lost 3 bases and the J gene lost 4 bases, with 12 bases spanning the gap. The CDR3 is CASSIRSVATEAFF. The CDR3 coding sequence is TGTGCCAGTAGTATCCGGTCCGTCGCCACTGAAGCTTTCTTT. Filled out from reference TRBV19 and TRBJ1-1, the complete variable domain reads DGGITQSPKYLFRKEGQNVTLSCEQNLNHDAMYWYRQDPGQGLRLIYYSQIVNDFQKGDIAEGYSVSREKKESFPLTVTSAQKNPTAFYLCASSIRSVATEAFFGQGTRLTVV.

This chain links TRBV4-1 with TRBJ2-3; 7 positions agree with TRBD2. V dropped 1 base and J dropped 3; count of bases not matched to a gene: 4. Per the germline V gene, CDR1 is MGHRA and CDR2 is YSYEKL. The CDR3 contains 15 residues. The CDR3 sequence: CASSQVGGETDTQYF. The CDR3 DNA reads TGCGCCAGCAGCCAAGTTGGGGGGGAAACAGATACGCAGTATTTT.

V and J are TRBV9 and TRBJ2-7, with a weak D call TRBD2 (5 bases). Germline V gene lookup returns CDR1 SGDLS and CDR2 YYNGEE. V lost 7 bases, J lost 0 bases, and 11 bases lay in between. CDR3 size: 13 residues. The CDR3 DNA sequence: TGTGCCAGCGGCCCCGGGAACTCCTACGAGCAGTACTTC. Protein sequence: CASGPGNSYEQYF.

This chain connects TRBV6-5 to TRBJ1-5; TRBD1 matches 9 bases. J lost 2 bases, V lost 6 bases, and 5 bases had no gene match. This CDR3 is 15 amino acids long. Germline lookup yields CDR1 MNHEY and CDR2 SVGAGI. CDR3 DNA: TGTGCCAGCAGCTCGGACAGGGGAGGCAATCAGCCCCAGCATTTT. Translated, it gives CASSSDRGGNQPQHF.

The rearrangement uses TRBV7-8 and TRBJ1-1; D unresolved. Germline V gives CDR1 SGHVS, CDR2 FQNEAQ. CDR3 length equals 12 residues. Trimming cost V 5 bases and J 8 bases, with 12 bases left between them. This CDR3 reads CASSPRRGEAFF. As DNA, the CDR3 is TGTGCCAGCAGCCCCCGTCGGGGAGAAGCTTTCTTT.

The V call is TRBV4-3, the J call TRBJ1-1; D uncertain. Germline lookup yields CDR1 LGHNA and CDR2 YSLEER. CDR3 length equals 12 residues. V was pared by 6 bases and J by 1 base, with 6 bases between. The CDR3 region is CASSSGNTEAFF. CDR3 bases: TGCGCCAGCAGTAGCGGGAACACTGAAGCTTTCTTT.

With respect to this clone: Distinct nucleotide sequences in the sample also encode this CDR3. The CDR3 DNA follows: TGTGCCAGCAGCCCCCCGGGGAGGGGTGAGACCCAGTACTTC. This translates into CASSPPGRGETQYF. V is TRBV7-9 and J is TRBJ2-5, with 7 bases fitting TRBD2. With V trimmed by 5 bases and J by 5 bases, 8 bases remained unmatched. Germline CDR1 is SEHNR and CDR2 is FQNEAQ (reference sequence). The length of the CDR3 is 14 residues.

With respect to this clone: Relative to the germline gene, one junction end is altered; a read error may explain this. The V and J genes are TRBV7-8 and TRBJ2-3; 12 bases line up with TRBD2. The germline V gene encodes CDR1 SGHVS and CDR2 FQNEAQ. The CDR3 has 14 residues. CDR3 amino acids: CASSFHTSGGSSQF. Here the CDR3 DNA reads TGTGCCAGCAGCTTCCATACTAGCGGGGGGTCCTCCCAGTTT.

This rearrangement joins TRBV27 to TRBJ2-7; 8 bases align to TRBD2. Germline V gene lookup returns CDR1 MNHEY and CDR2 SMNVEV (reference sequence). This CDR3 comprises 14 residues. The ends lost 3 bases at V and 2 bases at J; junction bases unmatched: 3. The CDR3 protein is CASSFGGEPYEQYF. The CDR3 region has the DNA TGTGCCAGCAGTTTCGGGGGGGAACCCTACGAGCAGTACTTC.